The clone carrying this T cell receptor (beta chain) was counted a few times. Its antigen is undetermined. The data belong to a study of T-cell memory formation after mild COVID-19. CDR3 length equals 15 residues. With 3 bases removed from V and 3 bases from J, the gap between germline ends came to 11 bases. Broader study findings: Among clones contracting day 15 to 85, CD4/CD8 was balanced, whereas later expanders leaned CD4+. The appearance of some responding clones in pre-infection memory suggested that cross-reactive memory joined. Nothing showed for sure that second-wave clones peaking on day 37 were SARS-CoV-2 specific. CD4+ contracting clones lay mainly in CM and EM, CD8+ ones in EMRA.

Each CDR3 protein is one row after TCRdb ran MiXCR on the 5' RACE reads. This table holds under 700,000 distinct CDR3 sequences, about 20% found once. The chain recombines TRBV12-3 or TRBV12-4 with TRBJ1-4, with D perhaps matching TRBD1 (6 bases). Sequenced: PBMCs or a T cell subset sorted from them (not recorded which). The sequence was obtained from an adult woman who had mild COVID-19 (a few samples of this study predate the infection). Cell type and time point are not known. The CDR3, as DNA: TGTGCCAGCAGTTTTACGTCAGGGGCTAATGAAAAACTGTTTTTT. This gives the protein CASSFTSGANEKLFF.